The 15 T cell receptor beta chains listed next were all sequenced from one sample in a study of untreated major depressive disorder. The data were produced by immunoSEQ multiplex PCR, yet TCRdb's version contains in-frame clones alone and is incomplete. The sample holds about 21,000 clones, over 85% seen once. The sequencing input was CD4+ T cells from PBMCs. The receptors come from a woman aged 35 to 49 in good health.

The chain couples TRBV5-1 to TRBJ2-6, with D perhaps TRBD1 (6 bases). This CDR3 spans 14 amino acids. Trimming left V 5 bases short and J 0 bases short, with 6 bases between. CDR1 is SGHRS and CDR2 is YFSETQ in the germline V gene. This CDR3 reads CASRDSSGANVLTF. The CDR3 DNA follows: TGCGCCAGCAGGGACAGCTCTGGGGCCAACGTCCTGACTTTC. The full variable domain, its missing parts supplied by reference TRBV5-1 and TRBJ2-6, is KAGVTQTPRYLIKTRGQQVTLSCSPISGHRSVSWYQQTPGQGLQFLFEYFSETQRNKGNFPGRFSGRQFSNSRSEMNVSTLELGDSALYLCASRDSSGANVLTFGAGSRLTVL.

This chain connects TRBV19 to TRBJ1-1; a weak D match, TRBD1 (6 bases). Germline CDR1 is LNHDA and CDR2 is SQIVND (reference sequence). This CDR3 contains 14 residues. Trimming left V 7 bases short and J 1 base short, with 13 bases between. This CDR3 is CASTDRDTNTEAFF. CDR3 in DNA: TGTGCCAGTACTGACCGGGACACGAACACTGAAGCTTTCTTT.

V usage is TRBV6-1 and J usage is TRBJ2-5; no definite D call. This CDR3 spans 17 amino acids. Trimming pared 1 base from V and 5 bases from J, leaving 20 bases between. CDR1 is MNHNS and CDR2 is SASEGT in the germline V gene. CDR3 coding DNA: TGTGCCAGCAGTGAAGGTCGTGGTTTGGCAAATGTTGAGACCCAGTACTTC. Its protein product is CASSEGRGLANVETQYF.

V and J are TRBV27 and TRBJ2-1; D not certain. The germline V gene has CDR1 MNHEY and CDR2 SMNVEV (reference sequence). The CDR3 sequence is 15 residues long. Trimming stripped 8 bases from V and 0 bases from J, with 14 bases between. The CDR3 sequence is CASRFAASSYNEQFF. The CDR3 DNA follows: TGTGCCAGCCGCTTTGCCGCTAGCTCCTACAATGAGCAGTTCTTC.

The DNA of the CDR3 is TGTGCCAGCAGTTCCCCCGGGACAGGGGGCTTAGGGCAGTACTTC. Translation gives CASSSPGTGGLGQYF. The chain has TRBV28 and TRBJ2-7, with TRBD1 matching 12 bases. V lost 4 bases and J lost 9; bases outside the gene matches: 10. The CDR3 loop spans 15 amino acids. Germline V gene lookup returns CDR1 MDHEN and CDR2 SYDVKM.

The CDR3 coding sequence is TGTGCCAGCAGCATACAGGGAGACTATGGCTACACCTTC. Translating gives CASSIQGDYGYTF. The chain carries TRBV11-2 and TRBJ1-2, with D perhaps TRBD1 (6 bases). CDR1 and CDR2 from the germline V gene are SGHAT and FQNNGV. The CDR3 runs to 13 residues. The ends were cut back, 5 bases at V and 3 bases at J, with 10 bases in the middle.

This chain links TRBV19 with TRBJ1-2; perhaps TRBD1 as D (6 bases). Germline loops: CDR1 LNHDA, CDR2 SQIVND (reference sequence). Trimming left V 6 bases short and J 8 bases short, with 28 bases between. The CDR3 consists of 17 residues. The CDR3: CASSTRRGGHLVEGYTF. The DNA of the CDR3 is TGTGCCAGTAGCACCAGGCGCGGGGGGCACCTTGTAGAGGGCTACACCTTC. The entire variable domain, with the rest obtained from reference TRBV19 and TRBJ1-2, is as follows: DGGITQSPKYLFRKEGQNVTLSCEQNLNHDAMYWYRQDPGQGLRLIYYSQIVNDFQKGDIAEGYSVSREKKESFPLTVTSAQKNPTAFYLCASSTRRGGHLVEGYTFGSGTRLTVV.

The CDR3 DNA follows: TGTGCCAGCAGCTTAGCGGACAGGCGGCGGGAGACCCAGTACTTC. This codes for CASSLADRRRETQYF. This chain links TRBV7-2 with TRBJ2-5; 7 bases match TRBD1. The CDR3 totals 15 residues. V was clipped by 0 bases and J by 5 bases; unmatched bases: 6. Germline lookup yields CDR1 SGHTA and CDR2 FQGNSA. The full variable domain, its missing parts supplied by reference TRBV7-2 and TRBJ2-5, is GAGVSQSPSNKVTEKGKDVELRCDPISGHTALYWYRQSLGQGLEFLIYFQGNSAPDKSGLPSDRFSAERTGGSVSTLTIQRTQQEDSAVYLCASSLADRRRETQYFGPGTRLLVL.

This chain joins TRBV7-9 and TRBJ1-1, with a weak D call TRBD1 (6 bases). The germline V and J ends were trimmed by 2 bases and 3 bases, with 13 bases remaining between them. CDR3 length: 15 amino acids. Per germline, CDR1 SEHNR and CDR2 FQNEAQ (reference sequence). CDR3 region: CASSLWKGGDTEAFF. As DNA, the CDR3 is TGTGCCAGCAGCTTATGGAAAGGGGGGGACACTGAAGCTTTCTTT. Complete variable domain (other parts from reference TRBV7-9 and TRBJ1-1): DTGVSQNPRHKITKRGQNVTFRCDPISEHNRLYWYRQTLGQGPEFLTYFQNEAQLEKSRLLSDRFSAERPKGSFSTLEIQRTEQGDSAMYLCASSLWKGGDTEAFFGQGTRLTVV.

This clone was seen more than once but under ten times. The CDR3 DNA follows: TGTGCCAGCAGCTCCACACTAGCGGGGGTACCCCTAGAGCAGTACGTC. Its translation: CASSSTLAGVPLEQYV. The rearrangement uses TRBV11-2 and TRBJ2-7; 11 bases fit TRBD2. This CDR3 region has 16 residues. Germline V gives CDR1 SGHAT, CDR2 FQNNGV. V was clipped by 4 bases and J by 7 bases; unmatched bases: 12.

This clone has only a few counts. The V call is TRBV5-1, the J call TRBJ1-5, with D hard to call. Germline values: CDR1 SGHRS, CDR2 YFSETQ. The CDR3 consists of 14 residues. Deletions cut 5 bases from V and 0 bases from J, with 9 bases between. DNA for the CDR3: TGCGCCAGCAGGGTCTGGCATAGCAATCAGCCCCAGCATTTT. Encoded protein: CASRVWHSNQPQHF.

This chain links TRBV19 with TRBJ2-2; tentatively, D is TRBD2 (6 bases). Germline V CDR1 and CDR2: LNHDA, SQIVND (reference sequence). V was pared by 6 bases and J by 1 base, with 9 bases between. The CDR3 covers 14 residues. In DNA, the CDR3 is TGTGCCAGTAGATCCGGGGGGAACACCGGGGAGCTGTTTTTT. This codes for CASRSGGNTGELFF.

The CDR3 DNA sequence: TGTGCCAGCAGTACCGGGAGGGTCTCCTACGAGCAGTACTTC. It yields the protein CASSTGRVSYEQYF. The V and J genes are TRBV7-2 and TRBJ2-7; 8 bases are shared with TRBD2. Germline CDR1 SGHTA, CDR2 FQGNSA. Trimming at V came to 6 bases and at J to 0 bases, leaving 4 bases not matched to a gene. This CDR3 region has 14 residues.

The chain employs TRBV6-1 and TRBJ2-3; 7 nucleotides line up with TRBD1. With 10 bases clipped from V and 2 bases from J, the junction kept 9 bases outside the gene matches. The CDR3 is 14 residues long. In germline, CDR1 is MNHNS, CDR2 SASEGT. In nucleotides, the CDR3 is TGTGCCACCCCGCAGGGGGAGAACACAGATACGCAGTATTTT. This gives the protein CATPQGENTDTQYF.

This rearrangement joins TRBV5-8 to TRBJ2-3; D tentatively reads TRBD1 or TRBD2 (5 bases each). The germline gives CDR1 SGHTS, CDR2 YDEGEE. V was shortened by 0 bases and J by 2 bases, with 13 bases between the two germline ends. This CDR3 region has 16 residues. In nucleotides, the CDR3 is TGTGCCAGCAGCTTGGGGCAGGGAGAGTTCACAGATACGCAGTATTTT. As protein: CASSLGQGEFTDTQYF.